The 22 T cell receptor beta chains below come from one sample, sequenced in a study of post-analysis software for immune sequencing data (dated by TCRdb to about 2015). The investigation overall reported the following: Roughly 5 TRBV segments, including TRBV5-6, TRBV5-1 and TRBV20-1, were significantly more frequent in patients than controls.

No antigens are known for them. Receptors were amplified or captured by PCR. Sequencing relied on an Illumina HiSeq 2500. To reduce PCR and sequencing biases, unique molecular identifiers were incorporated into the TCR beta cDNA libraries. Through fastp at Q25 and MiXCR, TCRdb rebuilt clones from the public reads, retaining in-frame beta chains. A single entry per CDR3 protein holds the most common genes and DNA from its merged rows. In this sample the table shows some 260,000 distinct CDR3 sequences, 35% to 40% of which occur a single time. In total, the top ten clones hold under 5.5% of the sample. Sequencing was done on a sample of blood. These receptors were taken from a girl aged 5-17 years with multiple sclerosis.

CDR3 loop: CSASGGPQETQYF. The CDR3 nucleotides are TGCAGTGCTAGTGGGGGACCTCAAGAGACCCAGTACTTC. The rearrangement uses TRBV20-1 and TRBJ2-4, with D perhaps assigned TRBD1 or TRBD2 (5 bases each). The last part of the DNA fits TRBJ2-5 better; the J call may be wrong. CDR1 and CDR2 (germline): DFQATT, SNEGSKA (reference sequence). There are 13 residues in the CDR3.

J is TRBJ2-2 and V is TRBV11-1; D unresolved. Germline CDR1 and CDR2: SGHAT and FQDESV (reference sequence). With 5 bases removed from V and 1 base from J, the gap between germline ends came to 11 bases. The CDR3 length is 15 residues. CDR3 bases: TGTGCCAGCAGCCCCTGGCCCAAGAACACCGGGGAGCTGTTTTTT. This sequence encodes CASSPWPKNTGELFF.

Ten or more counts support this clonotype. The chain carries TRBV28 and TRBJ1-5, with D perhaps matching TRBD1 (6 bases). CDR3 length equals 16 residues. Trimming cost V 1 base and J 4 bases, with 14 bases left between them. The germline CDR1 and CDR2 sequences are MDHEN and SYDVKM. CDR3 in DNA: TGTGCCAGCAGTTTATTGGGGGCAGGTTTGAATCAGCCCCAGCATTTT. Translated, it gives CASSLLGAGLNQPQHF.

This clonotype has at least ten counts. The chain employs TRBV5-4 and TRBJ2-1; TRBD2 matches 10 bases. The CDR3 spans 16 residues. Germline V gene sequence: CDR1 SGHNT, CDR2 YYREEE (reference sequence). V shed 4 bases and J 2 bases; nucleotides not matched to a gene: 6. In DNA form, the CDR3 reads TGTGCCAGCAGCCAACTCACTAGCGGGGCCTACAATGAGCAGTTCTTC. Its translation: CASSQLTSGAYNEQFF.

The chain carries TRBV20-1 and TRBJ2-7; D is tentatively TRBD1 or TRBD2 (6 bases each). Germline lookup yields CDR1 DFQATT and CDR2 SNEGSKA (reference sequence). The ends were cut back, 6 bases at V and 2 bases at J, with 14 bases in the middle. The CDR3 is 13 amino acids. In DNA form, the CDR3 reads TGCAGTGCAAGGGGGACTCATCCCTACGAGCAGTACTTC. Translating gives CSARGTHPYEQYF.

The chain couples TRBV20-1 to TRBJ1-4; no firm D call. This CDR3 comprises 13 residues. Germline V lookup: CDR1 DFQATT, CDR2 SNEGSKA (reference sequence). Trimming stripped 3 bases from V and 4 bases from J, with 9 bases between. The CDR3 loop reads CSASRRFNEKLFF. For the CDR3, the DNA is TGCAGTGCTAGCAGACGGTTTAATGAAAAACTGTTTTTT.

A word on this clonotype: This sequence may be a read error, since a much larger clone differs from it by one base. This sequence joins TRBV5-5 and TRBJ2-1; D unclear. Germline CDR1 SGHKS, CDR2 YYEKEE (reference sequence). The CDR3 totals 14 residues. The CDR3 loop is CASSLDQSCNEQFF. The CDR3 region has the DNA TGTGCCAGCAGCTTGGATCAATCCTGCAATGAGCAGTTCTTC.

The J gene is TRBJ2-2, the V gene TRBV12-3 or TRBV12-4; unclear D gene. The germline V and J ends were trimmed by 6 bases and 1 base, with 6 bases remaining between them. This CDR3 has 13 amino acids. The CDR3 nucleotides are TGTGCCAGCAGGGTCCTGAACACCGGGGAGCTGTTTTTT. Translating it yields CASRVLNTGELFF.

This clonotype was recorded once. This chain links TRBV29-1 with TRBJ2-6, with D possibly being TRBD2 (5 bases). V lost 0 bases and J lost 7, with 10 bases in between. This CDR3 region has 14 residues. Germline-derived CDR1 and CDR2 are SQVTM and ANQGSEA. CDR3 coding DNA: TGCAGCGTTGAAGACGGGGAACACGCCAACGTCCTGACTTTC. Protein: CSVEDGEHANVLTF. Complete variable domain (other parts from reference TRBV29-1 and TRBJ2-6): SAVISQKPSRDICQRGTSLTIQCQVDSQVTMMFWYRQQPGQSLTLIATANQGSEATYESGFVIDKFPISRPNLTFSTLTVSNMSPEDSSIYLCSVEDGEHANVLTFGAGSRLTVL.

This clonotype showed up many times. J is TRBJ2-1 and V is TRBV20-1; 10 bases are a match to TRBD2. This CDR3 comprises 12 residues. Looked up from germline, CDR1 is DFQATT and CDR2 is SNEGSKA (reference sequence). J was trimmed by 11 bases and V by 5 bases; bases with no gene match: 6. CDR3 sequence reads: CSAGVAGGQQFF. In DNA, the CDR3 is TGCAGTGCTGGGGTAGCGGGGGGCCAGCAGTTCTTC.

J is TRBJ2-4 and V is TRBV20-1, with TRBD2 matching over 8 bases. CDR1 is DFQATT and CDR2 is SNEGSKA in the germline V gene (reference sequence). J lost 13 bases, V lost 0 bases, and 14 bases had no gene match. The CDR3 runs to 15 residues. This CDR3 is CSAREIAGGRNEQYF. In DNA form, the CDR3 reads TGCAGTGCTAGAGAGATTGCGGGGGGACGGAATGAGCAGTACTTC.

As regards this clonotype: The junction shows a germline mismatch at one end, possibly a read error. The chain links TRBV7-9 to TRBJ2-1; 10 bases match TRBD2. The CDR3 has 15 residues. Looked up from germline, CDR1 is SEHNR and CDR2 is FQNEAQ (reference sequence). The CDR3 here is CACSGSGGSNNEQFF. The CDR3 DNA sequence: TGTGCCTGCAGCGGTAGCGGGGGGTCGAACAATGAGCAGTTCTTC.

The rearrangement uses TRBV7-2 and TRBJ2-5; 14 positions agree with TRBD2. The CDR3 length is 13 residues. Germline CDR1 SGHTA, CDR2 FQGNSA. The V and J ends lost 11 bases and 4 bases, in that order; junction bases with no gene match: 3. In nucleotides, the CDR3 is TGTGCCGGACTAGCGGGGGGTCGAGAGACCCAGTACTTC. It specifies CAGLAGGRETQYF.

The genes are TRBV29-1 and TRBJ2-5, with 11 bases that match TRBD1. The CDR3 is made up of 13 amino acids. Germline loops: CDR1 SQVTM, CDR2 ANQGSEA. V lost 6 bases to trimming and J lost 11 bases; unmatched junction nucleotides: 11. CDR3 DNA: TGCAGCGTCCTCCCGGGACAGGGGGGAGAGCAGTACTTC. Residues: CSVLPGQGGEQYF.

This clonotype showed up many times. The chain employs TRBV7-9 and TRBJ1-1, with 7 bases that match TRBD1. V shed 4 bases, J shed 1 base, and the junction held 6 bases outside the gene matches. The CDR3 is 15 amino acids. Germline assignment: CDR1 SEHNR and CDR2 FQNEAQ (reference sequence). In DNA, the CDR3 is TGTGCCAGCAGCTCCCCAGACAGGGAGAACACTGAAGCTTTCTTT. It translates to CASSSPDRENTEAFF.

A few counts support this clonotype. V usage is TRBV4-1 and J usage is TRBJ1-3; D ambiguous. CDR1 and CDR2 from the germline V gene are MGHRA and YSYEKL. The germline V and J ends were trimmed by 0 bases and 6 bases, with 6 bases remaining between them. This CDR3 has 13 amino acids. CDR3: CASSQEVANTIYF. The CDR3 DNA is TGCGCCAGCAGCCAAGAGGTCGCAAACACCATATATTTT.

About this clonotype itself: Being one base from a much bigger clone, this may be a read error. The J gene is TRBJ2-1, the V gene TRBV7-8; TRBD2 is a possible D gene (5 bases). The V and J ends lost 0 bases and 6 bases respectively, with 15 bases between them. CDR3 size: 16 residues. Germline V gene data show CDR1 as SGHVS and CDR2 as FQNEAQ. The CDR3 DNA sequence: TGTGCCAGCAGCTTAGCCCTAGTGGGAGCGGCCAATGAGCAGTTCTTC. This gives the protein CASSLALVGAANEQFF.

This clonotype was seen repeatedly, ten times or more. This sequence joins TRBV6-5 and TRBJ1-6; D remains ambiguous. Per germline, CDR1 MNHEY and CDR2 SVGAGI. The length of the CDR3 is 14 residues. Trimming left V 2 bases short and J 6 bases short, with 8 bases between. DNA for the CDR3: TGTGCCAGCAGTTACGACACGGTTAATTCACCCCTCCACTTT. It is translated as CASSYDTVNSPLHF.

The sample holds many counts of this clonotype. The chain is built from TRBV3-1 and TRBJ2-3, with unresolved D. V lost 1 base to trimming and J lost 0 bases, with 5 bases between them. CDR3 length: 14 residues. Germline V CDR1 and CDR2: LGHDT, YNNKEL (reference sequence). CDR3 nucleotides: TGTGCCAGCAGCCAAGTTTCAAGCACAGATACGCAGTATTTT. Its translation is CASSQVSSTDTQYF.

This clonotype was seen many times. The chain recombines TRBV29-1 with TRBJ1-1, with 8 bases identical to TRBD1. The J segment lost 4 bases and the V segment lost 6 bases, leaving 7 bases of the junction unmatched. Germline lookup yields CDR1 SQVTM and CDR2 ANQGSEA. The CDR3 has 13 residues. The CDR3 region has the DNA TGCAGCGTCCGACAGGGGTCGGGCACTGAAGCTTTCTTT. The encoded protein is CSVRQGSGTEAFF.

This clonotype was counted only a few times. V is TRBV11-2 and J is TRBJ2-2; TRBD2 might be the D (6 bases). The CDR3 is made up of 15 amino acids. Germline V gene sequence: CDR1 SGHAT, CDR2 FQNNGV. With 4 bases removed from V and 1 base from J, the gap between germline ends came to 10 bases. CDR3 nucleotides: TGTGCCAGCAGCTCCGGGACTCTGAACACCGGGGAGCTGTTTTTT. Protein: CASSSGTLNTGELFF.

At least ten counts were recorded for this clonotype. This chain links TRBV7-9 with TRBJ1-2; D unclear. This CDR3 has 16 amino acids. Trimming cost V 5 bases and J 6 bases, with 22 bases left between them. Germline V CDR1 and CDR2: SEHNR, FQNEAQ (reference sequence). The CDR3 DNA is TGTGCCAGCAGCCCCACCGGGTTTCCTGGTGATGATGGCTACACCTTC. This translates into CASSPTGFPGDDGYTF.